Listed below are T cell receptor beta chains from one sample, sequenced in a study of blood T cell repertoires in COVID-19. Method: immunoSEQ multiplex PCR; TCRdb's copy keeps in-frame clones and lacks some. The profile covers 300,000 or so clones, with 70% to 90% appearing a single time and around 5.9% taken by the ten largest. Sequencing was performed on PBMCs or T cells enriched from blood (not recorded which). The receptors originated from a woman aged 25 to 39 who had recovered from COVID-19. CDR3s include the opening cysteine and the closing phenylalanine or tryptophan.

TRBV5-1	TRBJ1-1	14	CASSLAVGSTEAFF
TRBV7-3	TRBJ2-2	19	CASSLIGASGSLRTGELFF
TRBV5-6	TRBJ2-3	15	CASSLVASVQDTQYF
TRBV15	TRBJ2-3	15	CATSRGTDTTDTQYF
TRBV19	TRBJ1-1	15	CASSPLAGGWSEAFF
TRBV5-1	TRBJ1-1	14	CASSIRDGGTEAFF
TRBV10-3	TRBJ1-1	12	CAIRDMNTEAFF
TRBV4-1	TRBJ1-2	13	CASSQDSGIGYTF
TRBV29-1	TRBJ2-7	15	CSVEKGGGATHEQYF
TRBV3-1/TRBV3-2	TRBJ2-2	14	CASSQDEVPGELFF
TRBV3-1/TRBV3-2	TRBJ2-2	18	CASSRQGGRTFNTGELFF
TRBV19	TRBJ1-2	15	CASSIGGQGAHGYTF
TRBV7-2	TRBJ2-7	13	CASSFPGTYEQYF
TRBV9	TRBJ2-2	17	CASSVISRTGSAGELFF
TRBV12-3/TRBV12-4	TRBJ2-2	13	CASRRANTGELFF
TRBV28	TRBJ2-7	15	CASRGKAGGPYEQYF
TRBV19	TRBJ1-4	13	CASSMTGREKLFF
TRBV5-8	TRBJ2-7	16	CASSRETVTGGGEQYF
TRBV6-1	TRBJ1-2	13	CASSEAAGLSYTF
TRBV6-2/TRBV6-3	TRBJ2-7	15	CASSPGTGGSYEQYF
TRBV7-9	TRBJ1-3	15	CASSPGEAEGNTIYF
TRBV5-8	TRBJ2-3	15	CASSLGQGQTDTQYF
TRBV14	TRBJ1-3	14	CASSRPGTSDTIYF
TRBV30	TRBJ1-6	16	CAWSVLLGHTNSPLHF
TRBV3-1/TRBV3-2	TRBJ1-6	17	CASSQEIYRDPPSPLHF
TRBV18	TRBJ1-1	17	CASSPPRGGDLNTEAFF
TRBV10-3	TRBJ1-6	13	CAIKGGDNSPLHF
TRBV5-4	TRBJ2-6	19	CASSSGTGGTVAGANVLTF
TRBV6-5	TRBJ1-1	14	CASRKTGKNTEAFF
TRBV5-1	TRBJ2-3	15	CASSLRGLVTDTQYF
TRBV15	TRBJ1-2	16	CATSRWTANRNYGYTF
TRBV18	TRBJ2-1	12	CASSLDRGEQFF
TRBV7-9	TRBJ1-1	17	CASSFRQDSWMNTEAFF
TRBV7-9	TRBJ2-7	13	CASSFQGKDEQYF
TRBV5-1	TRBJ2-5	16	CASSLVAGGPQETQYF
TRBV6-1	TRBJ2-7	15	CASSEGQLSSYEQYF
TRBV20-1	TRBJ1-2	11	CSGTQGDGYTF
TRBV12-3/TRBV12-4	TRBJ1-2	12	CASSFGQYGYTF
TRBV11-2	TRBJ1-4	12	CASSTRTKKLFF
TRBV5-6	TRBJ1-1	14	CASSLTGRVDEAFF
TRBV7-9	TRBJ2-7	14	CASSLVTVPYEQYF